This T cell receptor (beta chain) was sequenced in a study of T cells in Graves' hyperthyroidism and ophthalmopathy. Amplification yielded TCR beta CDR3 regions, with RNA transcripts as the source. RT-PCR in the first round (using the HTBI primer set) targeted the TCR CDR3. One entry per CDR3 protein, called by TCRdb with MiXCR from the multiplex PCR reads. The data hold more than 300,000 distinct CDR3 sequences, with approximately 18% observed a single time. The CDR3 has 13 amino acids. Deletions cut 7 bases from V and 5 bases from J, with 15 bases between. Germline CDR1 SGHRS, CDR2 YFSETQ. In its sample, this clonotype was seen a few times.

V gene TRBV5-1 combines with J gene TRBJ1-2; D call uncertain. The sample consisted of blood. The TCR originated in a woman in her thirties with Graves' hyperthyroidism that later progressed to Graves' ophthalmopathy. Here the CDR3 reads CASGSDGKYGYTF. In nucleotides, the CDR3 is TGCGCCAGCGGTTCGGACGGGAAATATGGCTACACCTTC.